A single T cell receptor (beta chain) is shown here with its context. Its antigen is as yet unknown. This specimen comes from a study of shared clonotypes between healthy human individuals. Study results and caveats: Naive CD4 clonotype sharing across several donors was roughly 5%. Although depth was large, rarefaction showed that sequencing of the sorted subsets was incomplete.

It was CD45RO-negative cells, positively selected for CCR7, that made up naive CD8 cells, with terminally differentiated effector memory CD45RA+ cells excluded. For every subset, genomic DNA was evenly distributed across several immunoSEQ plates. The method was immunoSEQ multiplex PCR; TCRdb's version includes in-frame clones alone and lacks a portion of them. The sample records approximately 650,000 clones, roughly 95% being singletons. V was trimmed by 0 bases and J by 7 bases, leaving 16 bases between them. Germline lookup yields CDR1 SGHVS and CDR2 FNYEAQ. The CDR3 covers 15 residues. V usage is TRBV7-6 and J usage is TRBJ2-7, with D possibly being TRBD1 or TRBD2 (5 bases each). The source of this sequence is a woman in her twenties or thirties in good health. What was sequenced was naive CD8+ T cells sorted from blood. CDR3 coding DNA: TGTGCCAGCAGCTTAGCCGCTCTGGGGGTGAGGGAGCAGTACTTC. The encoded protein is CASSLAALGVREQYF.